This T cell receptor beta chain was identified in a study of OX40 agonist ivuxolimab in advanced cancers. TCRdb's copy holds only in-frame clones and misses some; the assay was immunoSEQ multiplex PCR. Here the sample spans just under 65,000 clones, 80% to 90% being singletons. This clone was seen once. The TCR originated in an adult with an advanced solid tumor such as melanoma, head and neck, liver or kidney cancer. The sequenced sample was CD4+ or CD8+ T cells sorted from blood, obtained in a trial of the OX40 agonist ivuxolimab.

CDR3 coding DNA: TGTGCCAGCAGCCCCGCCTTTATACGGGGGGCGTCTAGCACAGATACGCAGTATTTT. This encodes CASSPAFIRGASSTDTQYF. The rearrangement joins TRBV5-5 to TRBJ2-3; tentative D call: TRBD2 (7 bases). This CDR3 spans 19 amino acids. Germline CDR1 and CDR2: SGHKS and YYEKEE (reference sequence). V lost 4 bases and J lost 0, with 24 bases in between.